This TCR beta chain was identified during a study of cytomegalovirus exposure and HLA in healthy donors. This CDR3 contains 13 residues. Germline V gene lookup returns CDR1 PRHDT and CDR2 FYEKMQ (reference sequence). The trim removed 4 bases at V and 7 bases at J, leaving 5 bases unmatched. In the PCR, 60 Vbeta and 13 Jbeta primers were used. Clones were sequenced by immunoSEQ multiplex PCR, and TCRdb holds only the in-frame ones, with some missing. The repertoire includes about 160,000 clones, 82% of them detected once, and around 0.97% sits in the top ten. Source material: PBMCs. The chain joins TRBV13 to TRBJ2-3; the match to TRBD1 covers 7 bases. The receptor was isolated from a girl aged 2 to 10 in good health and CMV-seropositive. This CDR3 is CASSSPTGNTQYF. The CDR3 coding sequence is TGTGCCAGCAGCTCTCCGACAGGGAATACGCAGTATTTT.